These 10 T cell receptor beta chains originate from one sample sequenced in a study of PD-1 blockade in classical Hodgkin lymphoma. The assay was immunoSEQ multiplex PCR, and TCRdb's table has in-frame clones only and misses some. Of about 28,000 clones listed, 80% were seen once; the top ten hold 15% to 20%. Time point denoted: cycle 4 day 1 (C4D1), after 6 weeks of nivolumab. The patients all showed relapse after autologous stem cell transplantation, while their brentuximab vedotin exposure varied. The source was peripheral blood mononuclear cells (PBMCs), collected before the fourth cycle of nivolumab. These receptors originate from a human donor with classical Hodgkin lymphoma.

The V and J genes are TRBV21-1 and TRBJ2-5; TRBD1, the table's D call, lacks a check against the DNA. TRBV21-1 is marked as a pseudogene. The CDR3 spans 17 residues. Here the CDR3 reads CASSKSPRGPSRETQYF. The DNA of the CDR3 is TGTGCCAGCAGCAAATCGCCCAGGGGGCCATCTCGAGAGACCCAGTACTTC.

The chain uses TRBV6-1 and TRBJ1-5; D not resolved. Trimming shortened V by 4 bases and J by 5 bases, and 15 bases separated the two germline ends. The CDR3 sequence is 15 residues long. The germline gives CDR1 MNHNS, CDR2 SASEGT. The CDR3 DNA sequence: TGTGCCAGCAGTGCAAACCTAGATCCATATCAGCCCCAGCATTTT. Protein: CASSANLDPYQPQHF.

V gene TRBV19 combines with J gene TRBJ1-5; D is perhaps TRBD1 (6 bases). Per the germline V gene, CDR1 is LNHDA and CDR2 is SQIVND (reference sequence). This CDR3 comprises 15 residues. Trimming removed 3 bases at V and 8 bases at J, with 17 bases between. CDR3 in amino acids: CASSMTGGAREPQHF. CDR3 bases: TGTGCCAGTAGTATGACGGGGGGGGCTCGGGAGCCCCAGCATTTT.

The chain combines TRBV27 with TRBJ2-1; D is uncertain. Germline lookup yields CDR1 MNHEY and CDR2 SMNVEV (reference sequence). Trimming cost V 4 bases and J 0 bases, with 7 bases left between them. This CDR3 is built from 14 residues. CDR3 residues: CASSSTSSYNEQFF. CDR3 nucleotides: TGTGCCAGCAGTTCAACCAGCTCCTACAATGAGCAGTTCTTC.

This clone was detected once. The V call is TRBV7-3, the J call TRBJ2-3; tentatively, D is TRBD2 (6 bases). CDR3 length: 19 amino acids. In germline, CDR1 is SGHTA, CDR2 FQGTGA. Trimming removed 1 base from V and 1 base from J, with 21 bases in between. CDR3 loop: CASSLKGRLGSVGTDTQYF. The DNA of the CDR3 is TGTGCCAGCAGCTTAAAGGGGAGGTTGGGGTCGGTCGGCACAGATACGCAGTATTTT.

This clone has a handful of counts. The chain is built from TRBV6-1 and TRBJ2-3, with D tentatively TRBD2 (6 bases). V was cut by 1 base and J by 5 bases, with 13 bases left in between. Germline V gene sequence: CDR1 MNHNS, CDR2 SASEGT. The length of the CDR3 is 15 residues. The CDR3 here is CASSEGAGRGDTQYF. CDR3 sequence (DNA): TGTGCCAGCAGTGAAGGGGCGGGAAGGGGAGATACGCAGTATTTT.

This clone occurred a few times. This chain joins TRBV6-5 and TRBJ1-1; TRBD1 matches at 7 bases. CDR1 and CDR2 (germline): MNHEY, SVGAGI. The V and J ends lost 6 bases and 6 bases, in that order; junction bases with no gene match: 4. The CDR3 covers 12 residues. CDR3 residues: CASSQGQSEAFF. Written as DNA, the CDR3 is TGTGCCAGCAGCCAGGGACAGTCTGAAGCTTTCTTT.

The chain has TRBV7-2 and TRBJ2-1; D could derive from TRBD1 or TRBD2 (5 bases each). Per germline, CDR1 SGHTA and CDR2 FQGNSA. With 1 base removed from V and 0 bases from J, the gap between germline ends came to 7 bases. The CDR3 sequence is 15 residues long. CDR3 DNA: TGTGCCAGCAGCTTAGTGGGGGTCTCCTACAATGAGCAGTTCTTC. This gives the protein CASSLVGVSYNEQFF.

The chain has TRBV6-4 and TRBJ2-1; possibly TRBD2 for D (5 bases). The V and J ends lost 3 bases and 10 bases respectively, with 16 bases between them. The CDR3 length is 14 residues. The germline CDR1 and CDR2 sequences are MRHNA and SNTAGT. The CDR3 bases are TGTGCCAGCAGTGAGGAGAATCTAGCTCAAGAGCAGTTCTTC. This sequence encodes CASSEENLAQEQFF.

The chain uses TRBV6-1 and TRBJ2-5; the match to TRBD2 covers 8 bases. The J call may be mistaken, given a closer DNA end match to TRBJ2-7. CDR1 MNHNS and CDR2 SASEGT come from the germline V gene. CDR3 size: 15 residues. CDR3 in amino acids: CASSATSGPSYEQYF. The DNA of the CDR3 is TGTGCCAGCAGTGCAACTAGCGGACCCTCCTACGAGCAGTACTTC.